The entry that follows covers one T cell receptor beta chain sequence. Its antigen target is currently unknown. One base away there is no much larger clone; base qualities are not given. This specimen belongs to a study of breast tumors, draining lymph nodes, adjacent tissues (TCRdb year 2016). Looking at the study overall: TCR beta repertoires were compared across tumor, adjacent nontumor tissue and axillary lymph nodes obtained from breast cancer patients. The study aimed to assess the relationships and possible T-cell exchange between tumor, surrounding tissue and draining lymph node repertoires in human breast cancer. The research as a whole found: T-cell repertoire diversity in tumors was found to be lower than in lymph nodes but higher than in nontumor tissue, and preferential V and J gene usage was observed. The data were considered consistent with most tumor T cells being derived from the lymph node and subsequently expanding within tumor tissue. The conclusion that tumor T cells originate in lymph nodes was framed as consistent with a hypothesis rather than directly demonstrated. Tumor and nontumor tissue repertoires were significantly more similar in luminal-like than in basal-like breast cancer.

V is reduced by 6 bases and J by 4 bases, leaving a spacing of 13 bases between them. The CDR3 has 14 amino acids, counting the end cysteine and phenylalanine. Solely the CDR3 DNA is kept, with 42 bases framed from the first base. The germline V gene supplies CDR1 MNHEY and CDR2 SVGEGT. Sequencer: Illumina HiSeq 2000. TCR beta chain libraries were generated through multiplex PCR amplification. High-throughput sequencing was used to analyze the amplified TCR beta chain products. The raw public data were reprocessed by TCRdb itself: fastp quality trimming at Q25, MiXCR clonotype calling, in-frame beta chains only. CDR3 protein duplicates are merged, each entry listing the most common genes and DNA. The sample profile shows over 130,000 distinct CDR3 sequences; less than 35% of them were found once. Of the sample, 2.3% falls within the top ten clones. The axillary draining lymph nodes of breast cancer patients were the source of the lymph node samples.

The chain is encoded by TRBV6-2 or TRBV6-3 joined to TRBJ1-5; the best D guess is TRBD1, with 6 bases matching. This clonotype was obtained from a female donor with breast cancer. Some clones in this sample may be carry-over from other donors' samples. Source material: axillary lymph node tissue. The DNA sequence is as follows: TGTGCCAGCAGCAACAGGGATTTTAATCAGCCCCAGCATTTT. This gives the protein CASSNRDFNQPQHF.